One and the same sample provided the 9 T cell receptor beta chains below, sequenced in a study of cytomegalovirus exposure and HLA in healthy donors. 60 Vbeta and 13 Jbeta primers were used in PCR. The assay was immunoSEQ multiplex PCR, and TCRdb's table has in-frame clones only and misses some. The sample includes approximately 100,000 clones, about 76% of them seen just once. Sequencing was performed on PBMCs. These receptors originate from a woman aged 40 to 49 in good health and CMV-seropositive.

The chain uses TRBV15 and TRBJ2-5, with TRBD1 as a possible D gene (5 bases). The germline gives CDR1 LNHNV, CDR2 YYDKDF (reference sequence). The CDR3 is 13 residues long. V gave up 3 bases and J gave up 2 bases, with 7 bases separating them. As DNA, the CDR3 is TGTGCCACCAGCAGGACAGCACAAGAGACCCAGTACTTC. Protein product: CATSRTAQETQYF.

This clone was detected only a few times. This sequence joins TRBV6-5 and TRBJ1-4; 9 nucleotides agree with TRBD1. Germline assignment: CDR1 MNHEY and CDR2 SVGAGI. V was clipped by 0 bases and J by 8 bases; unmatched bases: 4. The CDR3 is 15 residues long. For the CDR3, the DNA is TGTGCCAGCAGTTACTCGGGACAGGGTATCGAAAAACTGTTTTTT. Encoded protein: CASSYSGQGIEKLFF.

The gene calls are TRBV9 and TRBJ2-1; D might be TRBD1 (6 bases). V gave up 0 bases and J gave up 7 bases, with 14 bases separating them. Per germline, CDR1 SGDLS and CDR2 YYNGEE. The CDR3 spans 15 residues. The chain's CDR3 is CASSVEGATGNEQFF. The CDR3 nucleotides are TGTGCCAGCAGCGTAGAAGGGGCAACAGGGAATGAGCAGTTCTTC.

The chain has TRBV4-1 and TRBJ1-1, with TRBD1 identical over 8 bases. V dropped 4 bases and J dropped 2; count of bases not matched to a gene: 6. The CDR3 sequence is 15 residues long. The germline gives CDR1 MGHRA, CDR2 YSYEKL. DNA for the CDR3: TGCGCCAGCAGCCTCGGACAGGGCTACAACACTGAAGCTTTCTTT. It yields the protein CASSLGQGYNTEAFF.

The rearrangement joins TRBV19 to TRBJ1-4; 8 nucleotides line up with TRBD1. The germline gives CDR1 LNHDA, CDR2 SQIVND (reference sequence). This CDR3 is 14 amino acids long. Losses at the gene ends were 6 bases for V and 8 bases for J; bases not matched to a gene: 8. The CDR3 bases are TGTGCCAGTAGCCCGGGACAGGCTGGGGAAAAACTGTTTTTT. Protein product: CASSPGQAGEKLFF.

This clone was recorded only once. The junction differs from germline at one of its ends, possibly a read error. The chain has TRBV5-1 and TRBJ2-6, with D possibly being TRBD1 (6 bases). Germline loops: CDR1 SGHRS, CDR2 YFSETQ. The CDR3 covers 15 residues. CDR3 region: CVSSLDRTGANVLTF. Here the CDR3 DNA reads TGCGTCAGCAGCTTAGACAGGACTGGGGCCAACGTCCTGACTTTC.

A single count supports this clone. The chain is built from TRBV6-5 and TRBJ2-1; D is perhaps TRBD2 (7 bases). Trimming removed 2 bases from V and 3 bases from J, with 11 bases in between. Germline V gene lookup returns CDR1 MNHEY and CDR2 SVGAGI. CDR3 length equals 15 residues. The chain's CDR3 is CASSYGGANYNEQFF. DNA of the CDR3: TGTGCCAGCAGTTACGGGGGGGCTAACTACAATGAGCAGTTCTTC.

The chain uses TRBV2 and TRBJ1-1, with a weak D call TRBD1 (5 bases). Trimming pared 8 bases from V and 1 base from J, leaving 11 bases between. The V gene's germline CDR1 is SNHLY and CDR2 FYNNEI. This CDR3 has 13 residues. The CDR3 bases are TGTGCCAGCGCCTTTCAGGGGAACACTGAAGCTTTCTTT. Translating it yields CASAFQGNTEAFF.

The chain links TRBV14 to TRBJ2-5; weak D call: TRBD1 (5 bases). V was shortened by 4 bases and J by 0 bases, with 12 bases between the two germline ends. Per germline, CDR1 SGHDN and CDR2 FVKESK. The length of the CDR3 is 15 residues. CDR3 amino acids: CASSRPRTYQETQYF. In DNA, the CDR3 is TGTGCCAGCAGCCGCCCCCGGACATACCAAGAGACCCAGTACTTC.